The entry below gives a single T cell receptor beta chain sequence along with its context. Produced via immunoSEQ multiplex PCR; TCRdb's table is partial and in-frame only. Here the sample spans 200,000 or so clones, about 88% being singletons. The data were taken from a study of blood T cell repertoires in COVID-19. About the study: Spain, Italy and the United States supplied samples that represented acute and convalescent COVID-19. Sources were T cells, B-cell-depleted T cells, or PBMCs; the material itself was cDNA or gDNA.

V trimming: 0 bases; J trimming: 1 base; junction bases outside the gene matches: 2. The CDR3 runs to 16 residues. Germline values: CDR1 SGDLS, CDR2 YYNGEE. The sequence derives from a man between 70 and 80 years old with acute or convalescent COVID-19. The chain combines TRBV9 with TRBJ2-2; TRBD1 aligns across 8 bases. The sequenced sample was peripheral blood. The CDR3 reads CASSVEGQGNTGELFF. CDR3 DNA sequence: TGTGCCAGCAGCGTAGAAGGACAGGGGAACACCGGGGAGCTGTTTTTT.